This TCR beta chain was recorded in a study of post-analysis software for immune sequencing data. Study overall: The patients showed relapsing-remitting, secondary progressive and progressive-relapsing multiple sclerosis courses. Notes on the study in general: Samples prepared in the same batch strongly co-clustered by F measure. There were a few TRBV segments more frequent in patients than controls, and TRBV5-6, TRBV5-1 and TRBV20-1 were among them. Normalized Chao1 diversity was significantly reduced in patients versus controls.

This clonotype showed up many times. Its antigen remains unknown. Researchers reported that TCR beta cDNA libraries carried unique molecular identifiers. TCRdb reprocessed the PCR reads via MiXCR and lists one record per CDR3 protein. The data contain under 200,000 distinct CDR3 sequences, around 30% of them seen just once; the ten biggest clones take up nearly 3.5%. Germline assignment: CDR1 KGHSH and CDR2 LQKENI. The CDR3 spans 17 residues. The V gene lost 1 base and the J gene lost 2 bases, with 15 bases spanning the gap. Material for sequencing was blood. The V call is TRBV18, the J call TRBJ2-1; a weak D match, TRBD1 (6 bases). The clonotype comes from a girl younger than 18 with multiple sclerosis. CDR3 protein: CASSPRTGTRAYNEQFF. CDR3 nucleotide sequence: TGTGCCAGCTCACCACGAACCGGGACAAGAGCCTACAATGAGCAGTTCTTC.